Below, 2 T cell receptor beta chains from the same sample are listed, as sequenced in a study of beta chain features in type 1 diabetes. Every isolated RNA sample was fully reverse transcribed, so sequencing captured expressed TCRB transcripts. This table comes from immunoSEQ multiplex PCR, and its TCRdb copy is limited to in-frame clones, with some not included. The table has fewer than 350,000 clones, around 20% seen once. Sequencing was carried out using naive CD4+ T cells from blood. These TCRs come from a woman in her late teens or twenties in good health.

This clone was observed a few times. The CDR3 nucleotides are TGCGCCAGCAGCCAAGCCGGGACAGTTTATGAAAAACTGTTTTTT. Protein product: CASSQAGTVYEKLFF. The rearrangement uses TRBV4-1 and TRBJ1-4; TRBD1 aligns across 7 bases. With 1 base clipped from V and 6 bases from J, the junction kept 5 bases outside the gene matches. CDR1 is MGHRA and CDR2 is YSYEKL in the germline V gene. CDR3 length equals 15 residues.

This chain uses TRBV4-1 with TRBJ2-7; 7 nucleotides line up with TRBD2. The V gene's germline CDR1 is MGHRA and CDR2 YSYEKL. There are 16 residues in the CDR3. With V trimmed by 1 base and J by 2 bases, 8 bases remained unmatched. In DNA form, the CDR3 reads TGCGCCAGCAGCCAAGGTCGACTAGCAGGAGCCTACGAGCAGTACTTC. Residues: CASSQGRLAGAYEQYF.